This T cell receptor beta chain came from a study of blood T cell repertoires in COVID-19 (dated by TCRdb to 2020 to 2022). Looking at the study overall: The collaborator samples originated in the United States, Italy and Spain and spanned the acute and convalescent phases of COVID-19. The samples were drawn from the first 160 participants of the ongoing ImmuneRACE study and from 1,254 subjects provided by 6 global collaborators. Deeply sampled blood TCRbeta repertoires from subjects exposed to, actively infected with, or recovered from COVID-19 were included in the dataset. The repertoires were released in a freely available public database intended as a resource for research on the immune response to SARS-CoV-2. The material from the prospective study consisted of cDNA or gDNA derived from T cells, B-cell-depleted T cells, or PBMCs. A de-identified subject ID, COVID-19 status, age in years and sex were almost always included in the sample metadata. Where available, HLA class I and class II types were taken from metadata supplied by the sample provider and were not determined by assay-based typing.

At one collaborating source in Seattle, patients were enrolled during active infection and were followed longitudinally through the course of disease. Collaborating institutions collected whole blood in K2EDTA tubes following their own protocols. For TCRbeta analysis, collaborators shipped samples as frozen whole blood, isolated PBMCs, or DNA extracted from either of those sample types. General findings and caveats noted by the study authors: Clinical and demographic metadata were provided uncurated, with the amount varying by source and participant.

In its sample, this clone was seen a few times. The antigen it binds to is not known. No base quality information exists; no much larger clone differs at one position. TCRbeta CDR3 regions were amplified from genomic DNA using the immunoSEQ Assay, a bias-controlled multiplex PCR. On the authors' methods: The number of nucleated cells in each sample was estimated by amplification of reference gene primers within the assay. To quantify the absolute abundance of each unique TCRbeta CDR3 rearrangement, sequence reads were collapsed and filtered. For each sample, productive Simpson clonality was calculated by taking the square root of Simpson's diversity index across productive rearrangements. The table was pulled from immuneACCESS by TCRdb, which kept in-frame rearrangements only. Such tables lose some clones; where checked, under half of the loss comes from unresolved V genes, and the rest has no known cause. V, J and clone size were drawn from that table, and D and trimming were deduced from the DNA. Present in this sample are about 230,000 clones, over 75% of which were seen just once. The ten largest clones represent 11% of the sample.

The germline V and J ends show losses of 4 bases and 3 bases respectively, and no gene match explains 5 bases of the junction. According to the germline V gene, CDR1 reads MDHEN and CDR2 reads SYDVKM. Inclusive of the bounding cysteine and phenylalanine, the CDR3 is 14 residues long. The CDR3 DNA has 42 bases and is translated from base 1. The receptor chain draws on TRBV28 and TRBJ1-2; 7 middle bases align to TRBD1. The receptor comes from a man aged 50 to 59 with COVID-19, enrolled during active disease. Material: peripheral blood. The CDR3 protein is CASSSSDRDYGYTF. In nucleotides, the sequence is TGTGCCAGCAGTTCTTCCGACAGGGACTATGGCTACACCTTC.